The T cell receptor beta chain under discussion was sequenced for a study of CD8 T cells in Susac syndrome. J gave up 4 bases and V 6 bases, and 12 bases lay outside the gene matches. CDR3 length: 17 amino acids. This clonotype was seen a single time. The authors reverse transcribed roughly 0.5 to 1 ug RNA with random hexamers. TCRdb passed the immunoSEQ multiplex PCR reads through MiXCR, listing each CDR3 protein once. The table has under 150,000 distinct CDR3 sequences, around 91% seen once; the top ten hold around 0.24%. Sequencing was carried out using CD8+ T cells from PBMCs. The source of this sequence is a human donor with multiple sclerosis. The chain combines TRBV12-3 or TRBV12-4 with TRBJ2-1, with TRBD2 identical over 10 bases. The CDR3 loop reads CASRLTSGPLTYNEQFF. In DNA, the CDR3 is TGTGCCAGCAGGCTGACTAGCGGGCCCCTCACGTACAATGAGCAGTTCTTC.